What follows are 26 T cell receptor beta chains derived from one specimen sequenced in a study of T cells in Graves' hyperthyroidism and ophthalmopathy. Authors of the study amplified TCR beta CDR3 regions from RNA transcripts. The study used the HTBI primer set for a first-round RT-PCR of the TCR CDR3. MiXCR was run by TCRdb on the multiplex PCR reads, yielding one entry per CDR3 protein. The repertoire holds fewer than 850,000 distinct CDR3 sequences, with roughly 17% as singletons. The sample consisted of blood. The receptors stem from a man aged 45-60 years with Graves' hyperthyroidism.

This clonotype has a handful of counts. Mismatch with germline at one junction end may stem from a read error. The chain carries TRBV30 and TRBJ1-1; 9 nucleotides line up with TRBD1. The CDR3 spans 16 residues. CDR1 is GTSNPN, CDR2 SVGIG, per germline (reference sequence). As DNA, the CDR3 is TGTGTCTGGAGTGACAACCCGGGACAGGGAAACACTGAAGCTTTCTTT. Encoded protein: CVWSDNPGQGNTEAFF.

This clonotype was picked up a small number of times. The rearrangement joins TRBV12-3 or TRBV12-4 to TRBJ1-1; weak D call: TRBD1 (5 bases). Trimming cost V 3 bases and J 6 bases, with 17 bases left between them. This CDR3 has 15 residues. For the CDR3, the DNA is TGTGCCAGCAGTTTCAGGGACCAGGAGGTGGCTGAAGCTTTCTTT. Protein: CASSFRDQEVAEAFF.

The rearrangement links TRBV15 to TRBJ2-7; 8 bases map to TRBD2. Germline V gives CDR1 LNHNV, CDR2 YYDKDF (reference sequence). The CDR3 is made up of 16 amino acids. V trimming: 1 base; J trimming: 0 bases; junction bases outside the gene matches: 5. The CDR3 DNA follows: TGTGCCACCAGCAGAGGCCAGCGGGGGAGCTCCTACGAGCAGTACTTC. It specifies CATSRGQRGSSYEQYF.

This clonotype was observed at least ten times. This rearrangement joins TRBV29-1 to TRBJ2-5; D perhaps matches TRBD2 (5 bases). Germline V lookup: CDR1 SQVTM, CDR2 ANQGSEA. The CDR3 sequence is 12 residues long. CDR3 loop: CSCREGQETQYF. The CDR3 DNA is TGCAGTTGCCGGGAAGGCCAAGAGACCCAGTACTTC. Full variable domain (remainder filled in from reference TRBV29-1 and TRBJ2-5): SAVISQKPSRDICQRGTSLTIQCQVDSQVTMMFWYRQQPGQSLTLIATANQGSEATYESGFVIDKFPISRPNLTFSTLTVSNMSPEDSSIYLCSCREGQETQYFGPGTRLLVL.

V usage is TRBV24-1 and J usage is TRBJ1-2; D unclear. The CDR3 runs to 12 residues. CDR1 is KGHDR and CDR2 is SFDVKD in the germline V gene. Trimming cost V 4 bases and J 2 bases, with 4 bases left between them. The CDR3 DNA reads as TGTGCCACCAGTGAAGCAAACTATGGCTACACCTTC. Translation: CATSEANYGYTF.

This clonotype was picked up a small number of times. This chain connects TRBV6-1 to TRBJ2-6; no reliable D call. The CDR3 runs 15 residues. V gave up 4 bases and J gave up 0 bases, with 7 bases separating them. Germline V gives CDR1 MNHNS, CDR2 SASEGT. Here the CDR3 DNA reads TGTGCCAGCAGTGCATCCAGCTCTGGGGCCAACGTCCTGACTTTC. It is translated as CASSASSSGANVLTF.

This clonotype was seen many times. The V gene is TRBV2, the J gene TRBJ2-2; D is unclear. This CDR3 contains 15 residues. In germline, CDR1 is SNHLY, CDR2 FYNNEI. The V end was cut by 6 bases, the J end by 2 bases, with 13 bases between. CDR3 in DNA: TGTGCCAGCAGGGGCCGGACGGCTAACACCGGGGAGCTGTTTTTT. Its translation is CASRGRTANTGELFF.

The chain is built from TRBV29-1 and TRBJ2-2; D not resolved. Trimming took off 4 bases at V and 8 bases at J, with 23 bases between the two ends. Germline CDR1 reads SQVTM; CDR2 reads ANQGSEA. The CDR3 is 16 amino acids. CDR3 coding DNA: TGCAGCGTTGCGGTAAAGGTGGCCGGCTATCTTGGGGAGCTGTTTTTT. This sequence encodes CSVAVKVAGYLGELFF.

This clonotype was counted at least ten times. The CDR3 loop reads CASRSGGMETQYF. In nucleotides, the CDR3 is TGTGCCAGTAGATCAGGGGGCATGGAGACCCAGTACTTC. J is TRBJ2-5 and V is TRBV19; 8 nucleotides agree with TRBD1. The CDR3 contains 13 residues. The V gene's germline CDR1 is LNHDA and CDR2 SQIVND (reference sequence). Losses at the gene ends were 6 bases for V and 5 bases for J; bases not matched to a gene: 5.

V usage is TRBV5-8 and J usage is TRBJ1-1; D might be TRBD1 (5 bases). Germline CDR1 is SGHTS and CDR2 is YDEGEE. The CDR3 runs 14 residues. Between the trimmed V and J ends, which lost 6 bases and 0 bases, there was a span of 12 bases. CDR3 loop: CASMWGRLNTEAFF. CDR3 bases: TGTGCCAGCATGTGGGGCAGATTGAACACTGAAGCTTTCTTT.

This clonotype was counted ten times or more. Given a much more abundant clone one base away, this may be a read error. V usage is TRBV28 and J usage is TRBJ2-7; D not certain. The CDR3 runs to 15 residues. Germline V gives CDR1 MDHEN, CDR2 SYDVKM. The CDR3 nucleotides read TGTGCCAGCAATTTATTCACGCGCCGAGCCTACGAGCAGTACTTC. Its protein product is CASNLFTRRAYEQYF.

This clonotype appeared many times. The rearrangement uses TRBV7-9 and TRBJ2-5; weak D call: TRBD2 (5 bases). V lost 5 bases and J 5 bases, leaving 15 bases between the germline ends. Germline CDR1 SEHNR, CDR2 FQNEAQ (reference sequence). There are 14 residues in the CDR3. The CDR3 region is CASSPIVGEETQYF. CDR3 bases: TGTGCCAGCAGCCCTATAGTTGGGGAGGAGACCCAGTACTTC.

This clonotype appeared many times. The chain uses TRBV13 and TRBJ2-7; D assignment may be TRBD1 or TRBD2 (6 bases each). Germline-derived CDR1 and CDR2 are PRHDT and FYEKMQ (reference sequence). This CDR3 contains 12 residues. V was pared by 4 bases and J by 7 bases, with 11 bases between. CDR3 region: CASSSGGGEQYF. CDR3 nucleotides: TGTGCCAGCAGCTCCGGAGGGGGAGAGCAGTACTTC.

The genes are TRBV7-9 and TRBJ1-1; weak D call: TRBD1 (5 bases). Trimming cost V 1 base and J 1 base, with 16 bases left between them. This CDR3 has 17 amino acids. CDR1 and CDR2 (germline): SEHNR, FQNEAQ (reference sequence). This CDR3 is CASSLGDGKSRNTEAFF. The CDR3 DNA sequence: TGTGCCAGCAGCTTAGGGGACGGGAAATCGCGGAACACTGAAGCTTTCTTT.

This clonotype was observed at least ten times. J is TRBJ2-7 and V is TRBV7-9; D not resolved. The CDR3 contains 14 residues. Germline values: CDR1 SEHNR, CDR2 FQNEAQ (reference sequence). The ends were cut back, 0 bases at V and 3 bases at J, with 9 bases in the middle. CDR3 amino acids: CASSLAGDNYEQYF. In nucleotides, the CDR3 is TGTGCCAGCAGCTTAGCAGGCGACAACTACGAGCAGTACTTC.

With respect to this clonotype: With a much larger clone just one base away, this may be a read error. This chain links TRBV9 with TRBJ1-5; maybe TRBD1 (6 bases). V lost 3 bases and J lost 6, with 16 bases in between. The CDR3 contains 15 residues. Germline lookup yields CDR1 SGDLS and CDR2 YYNGEE. In nucleotides, the CDR3 is TGTGCCAGCAGCGATACCGGACAGCTAAGTCAGCCCCAGCATTTT. Translation gives CASSDTGQLSQPQHF.

This clonotype showed up many times. The rearrangement uses TRBV19 and TRBJ2-1; D gene unclear. CDR1 and CDR2 from the germline V gene are LNHDA and SQIVND (reference sequence). The CDR3 runs to 15 residues. The V end was cut by 3 bases, the J end by 5 bases, with 14 bases between. DNA of the CDR3: TGTGCCAGTAGTATGCTCCCAGACGGCAACAATGAGCAGTTCTTC. As protein: CASSMLPDGNNEQFF.

This clonotype appeared many times. This chain uses TRBV24-1 with TRBJ2-7; no reliable D call. V was shortened by 0 bases and J by 4 bases, with 6 bases between the two germline ends. There are 13 residues in the CDR3. Per germline, CDR1 KGHDR and CDR2 SFDVKD. The DNA of the CDR3 is TGTGCCACCAGTGATTTGATCGGTTACGAGCAGTACTTC. Residues: CATSDLIGYEQYF.

This clonotype was seen a few times. The gene calls are TRBV7-3 and TRBJ2-7; either TRBD1 or TRBD2 may supply D (5 bases each). There are 15 residues in the CDR3. The ends were cut back, 5 bases at V and 2 bases at J, with 16 bases in the middle. Germline V gives CDR1 SGHTA, CDR2 FQGTGA. As DNA, the CDR3 is TGTGCCAGCAGCATAAGCGGAAGGGGTCCCTACGAGCAGTACTTC. This translates into CASSISGRGPYEQYF.

This clonotype appeared a few times. The rearrangement uses TRBV7-9 and TRBJ2-5; D gene uncertain. V was trimmed by 8 bases and J by 4 bases, leaving 11 bases between them. This CDR3 region has 12 residues. Germline-derived CDR1 and CDR2 are SEHNR and FQNEAQ (reference sequence). The CDR3 DNA reads TGTGCCAGCTCTCGGCGAGGAGAGACCCAGTACTTC. It yields the protein CASSRRGETQYF.

V usage is TRBV6-5 and J usage is TRBJ2-1; TRBD2 aligns across 8 bases. The germline CDR1 and CDR2 sequences are MNHEY and SVGAGI. V trimming: 6 bases; J trimming: 4 bases; junction bases outside the gene matches: 11. The CDR3 loop spans 16 amino acids. Written as DNA, the CDR3 is TGTGCCAGCAGCTTACCAAGCGGGAGCGCATACAATGAGCAGTTCTTC. As protein: CASSLPSGSAYNEQFF.

Comments on this clonotype: At one end the junction does not follow the germline gene, possibly because of a read error. The V and J genes are TRBV11-2 and TRBJ2-1; TRBD2 matches at 16 bases. Germline V CDR1 and CDR2: SGHAT, FQNNGV. The CDR3 has 18 amino acids. The CDR3 is CASSGTSGRAMAYNEQLF. In DNA, the CDR3 is TGTGCCAGCAGCGGGACTAGCGGGAGGGCCATGGCCTACAATGAGCAGCTCTTC. The full variable domain, its missing parts supplied by reference TRBV11-2 and TRBJ2-1, is EAGVAQSPRYKIIEKRQSVAFWCNPISGHATLYWYQQILGQGPKLLIQFQNNGVVDDSQLPKDRFSAERLKGVDSTLKIQPAKLEDSAVYLCASSGTSGRAMAYNEQLFGPGTRLTVL.

Turning to this clonotype: Since a much larger clone is just one base distant, this may be a read error. In DNA form, the CDR3 reads TGTGCCAGCACCGTTGAGTCGAACACTGAAGCTTTCTTT. Its protein product is CASTVESNTEAFF. V usage is TRBV28 and J usage is TRBJ1-1; D ambiguous. Trimming removed 7 bases from V and 1 base from J, with 10 bases in between. In germline, CDR1 is MDHEN, CDR2 SYDVKM. The CDR3 extends over 13 amino acids.

The chain employs TRBV29-1 and TRBJ2-5, with D hard to call. Between the trimmed V and J ends, which lost 0 bases and 13 bases, there was a span of 12 bases. Germline CDR1 and CDR2: SQVTM and ANQGSEA. The CDR3 contains 11 residues. This chain's CDR3 is CSVEDPNRGYF. Here the CDR3 DNA reads TGCAGCGTTGAAGATCCTAATCGTGGGTACTTC.

This clonotype was counted at least ten times. This chain joins TRBV20-1 and TRBJ1-2; 8 bases line up with TRBD1. Trimming took 6 bases from V and 10 from J; bases not matched to a gene: 7. The CDR3 extends over 11 amino acids. In germline, CDR1 is DFQATT, CDR2 SNEGSKA (reference sequence). The CDR3 is CSARTGLLYTF. The CDR3 DNA reads as TGCAGTGCGCGGACAGGGCTACTCTACACCTTC.

This chain joins TRBV18 and TRBJ1-1, with 8 bases identical to TRBD1. V dropped 2 bases and J dropped 4; count of bases not matched to a gene: 6. The CDR3 runs to 15 residues. Germline CDR1 KGHSH, CDR2 LQKENI. The chain's CDR3 is CASSPDRGGATEAFF. The CDR3 DNA reads TGTGCCAGCTCACCAGACAGGGGAGGTGCCACTGAAGCTTTCTTT.